One sample yielded the 30 T cell receptor beta chains listed below, sequenced in a study of Ad26.COV2.S vaccination and SARS-CoV-2 variants. Clones were sequenced by immunoSEQ multiplex PCR, and TCRdb holds only the in-frame ones, with some missing. Of about 370,000 clones listed, 89% were seen once; the top ten hold about 2%. As for treatment: 15 to 20 received Ad26.COV2.S at low or high dose, single or two shots; about 5 received placebo; per-sample allocation not given. Specimen acquisition occurred on day 63 following the initial vaccine or placebo injection. The source was peripheral blood, collected in a trial of Ad26.COV2.S vaccine versus placebo. The receptors originated from a person between 18 and 59 years old who received the Ad26.COV2.S COVID-19 vaccine or a placebo.

This chain joins TRBV5-8 and TRBJ1-2; D perhaps matches TRBD1 (6 bases). V was cut by 6 bases and J by 0 bases, with 15 bases left in between. The CDR3 spans 15 residues. From germline, CDR1 is SGHTS and CDR2 YDEGEE. The CDR3 reads CASKSPGATNYGYTF. The CDR3 coding sequence is TGTGCCAGCAAAAGCCCGGGGGCCACTAACTATGGCTACACCTTC.

J is TRBJ2-1 and V is TRBV7-3, with 8 positions matching TRBD2. In germline, CDR1 is SGHTA, CDR2 FQGTGA. The CDR3 has 14 residues. The ends lost 5 bases at V and 2 bases at J; junction bases unmatched: 2. The CDR3 sequence: CASSPGGTYNEQFF. CDR3 nucleotide sequence: TGTGCCAGCAGCCCGGGAGGGACCTACAATGAGCAGTTCTTC.

This clone was recorded once. The gene calls are TRBV6-2 or TRBV6-3 and TRBJ2-7; 9 nucleotides align to TRBD1. The CDR3 is made up of 14 amino acids. Trimming at V came to 7 bases and at J to 5 bases, leaving 9 bases not matched to a gene. CDR1 MNHEY and CDR2 SVGEGT come from the germline V gene. The CDR3 region has the DNA TGTGCCAGCACCCCCTCCGGGACAGGGAACGAGCAGTACTTC. This gives the protein CASTPSGTGNEQYF.

V and J are TRBV11-2 and TRBJ2-7; 8 bases line up with TRBD2. This CDR3 region has 16 residues. Germline CDR1 is SGHAT and CDR2 is FQNNGV. Trimming cost V 1 base and J 4 bases; bases outside gene matches: 9. DNA for the CDR3: TGTGCCAGCAGCTTAGGGGGACTAGTGGTTGATTACGAGCAGTACTTC. Amino acids: CASSLGGLVVDYEQYF.

The gene calls are TRBV11-2 and TRBJ2-1, with 7 bases lining up with TRBD2. This CDR3 is built from 15 residues. Germline-derived CDR1 and CDR2 are SGHAT and FQNNGV. The junction had 6 bases not matched to a gene; V was cut back by 4 bases and J by 3 bases. CDR3 nucleotide sequence: TGTGCCAGCAGCTCCGAAGCGGGGTACTACAATGAGCAGTTCTTC. It yields the protein CASSSEAGYYNEQFF.

The chain is built from TRBV19 and TRBJ1-6, with a possible D match to TRBD1 (6 bases). V was clipped by 6 bases and J by 5 bases, with 14 bases between them. CDR3 length: 15 residues. Looked up from germline, CDR1 is LNHDA and CDR2 is SQIVND (reference sequence). The CDR3 loop is CASSTRAGDNSPLHF. Here the CDR3 DNA reads TGTGCCAGTAGCACCAGGGCAGGGGATAATTCACCCCTCCACTTT. Filled out from reference TRBV19 and TRBJ1-6, the complete variable domain reads DGGITQSPKYLFRKEGQNVTLSCEQNLNHDAMYWYRQDPGQGLRLIYYSQIVNDFQKGDIAEGYSVSREKKESFPLTVTSAQKNPTAFYLCASSTRAGDNSPLHFGNGTRLTVT.

This chain joins TRBV11-3 and TRBJ1-1; maybe TRBD1 (5 bases). V lost 5 bases and J lost 10, with 14 bases in between. In germline, CDR1 is SGHNT, CDR2 YENEEA. There are 12 residues in the CDR3. Here the CDR3 reads CASSDRQSGAFF. The CDR3 DNA sequence: TGTGCCAGCAGCGACCGACAGTCTGGAGCTTTCTTT.

V usage is TRBV6-2 or TRBV6-3 and J usage is TRBJ1-5; TRBD1 might be the D (5 bases). Trimming took 6 bases from V and 7 from J, leaving 10 bases between them. Germline CDR1 is MNHEY and CDR2 is SVGEGT. The CDR3 has 12 amino acids. CDR3 in DNA: TGTGCCAGCAGCCTCGGGGGGCAGCCCCAGCATTTT. Translating it yields CASSLGGQPQHF.

The rearrangement joins TRBV11-3 to TRBJ1-1; D might be TRBD1 (6 bases). The CDR3 consists of 14 residues. The germline V gene encodes CDR1 SGHNT and CDR2 YENEEA. The V end lost 0 bases, the J end lost 7 bases, and 12 bases lay between the germline ends. CDR3 protein: CASSLESGAGEAFF. The CDR3 bases are TGTGCCAGCAGCTTAGAATCGGGGGCTGGTGAAGCTTTCTTT.

The chain links TRBV7-2 to TRBJ2-7, with no clear D. The CDR3 is made up of 13 amino acids. Trimming cost V 6 bases and J 6 bases, with 15 bases left between them. CDR1 and CDR2 from the germline V gene are SGHTA and FQGNSA. CDR3 sequence (DNA): TGTGCCAGCAGTAAGGGCGGTACCGGCGAGCAGTACTTC. It is translated as CASSKGGTGEQYF.

This chain joins TRBV2 and TRBJ2-4; 8 bases fit TRBD2. Germline V gene lookup returns CDR1 SNHLY and CDR2 FYNNEI. The J segment lost 6 bases and the V segment lost 1 base, leaving 5 bases of the junction unmatched. The CDR3 spans 15 residues. CDR3 nucleotide sequence: TGTGCCAGCAGTGAAGTGGGGACTAGGGGAAACATTCAGTACTTC. Translation: CASSEVGTRGNIQYF.

The V gene is TRBV2, the J gene TRBJ2-1, with no clear D. The CDR3 has 10 amino acids. Trimming took 4 bases from V and 9 from J, leaving 4 bases between them. The germline gives CDR1 SNHLY, CDR2 FYNNEI. The CDR3 loop reads CASSVGEQFF. The DNA for the CDR3 is TGTGCCAGCAGTGTGGGTGAGCAGTTCTTC.

The chain couples TRBV4-1 to TRBJ2-3, with TRBD2 identical over 8 bases. V trimming: 4 bases; J trimming: 4 bases; junction bases outside the gene matches: 7. The length of the CDR3 is 15 residues. Germline CDR1 and CDR2: MGHRA and YSYEKL. The CDR3 sequence is CASSRGSGAPDTQYF. The CDR3 DNA sequence: TGCGCCAGCAGCCGTGGTAGCGGGGCCCCAGATACGCAGTATTTT.

The rearrangement links TRBV5-1 to TRBJ2-3; D uncertain. The V end lost 1 base, the J end lost 2 bases, and 14 bases lay between the germline ends. The CDR3 is 16 amino acids. Germline-derived CDR1 and CDR2 are SGHRS and YFSETQ. The CDR3 region has the DNA TGCGCCAGCAGCTTGTCCCTCTCCAGGACCACAGATACGCAGTATTTT. Residues: CASSLSLSRTTDTQYF.

The chain uses TRBV29-1 and TRBJ2-1, with D possibly matching TRBD1 (7 bases). V was cut by 4 bases and J by 0 bases, with 16 bases left in between. Germline CDR1 is SQVTM and CDR2 is ANQGSEA. This CDR3 region has 16 residues. The DNA of the CDR3 is TGCAGCGTTGTCAGGGGGGCAGGGAGCTCCTACAATGAGCAGTTCTTC. It specifies CSVVRGAGSSYNEQFF.

The chain couples TRBV11-3 to TRBJ2-1, with a weak D call TRBD2 (6 bases). CDR3 length: 16 residues. CDR1 and CDR2 (germline): SGHNT, YENEEA. The V and J ends lost 1 base and 10 bases respectively, with 20 bases between them. The CDR3 sequence is CASSLGPDVRGLEQFF. The CDR3 bases are TGTGCCAGCAGCTTAGGCCCGGATGTGAGGGGACTCGAGCAGTTCTTC.

The V and J genes are TRBV7-8 and TRBJ2-7; D not certain. The CDR3 has 13 amino acids. Germline-derived CDR1 and CDR2 are SGHVS and FQNEAQ. The V end was cut by 7 bases, the J end by 6 bases, with 16 bases between. The CDR3 here is CASTRTAGREQYF. For the CDR3, the DNA is TGTGCCAGCACCCGAACCGCAGGACGCGAGCAGTACTTC.

CDR3: CSATQGSPEQYF. CDR3 sequence (DNA): TGCAGCGCGACACAGGGGTCCCCCGAGCAGTACTTC. V usage is TRBV29-1 and J usage is TRBJ2-7, with 7 bases aligning to TRBD1. V trimming: 7 bases; J trimming: 6 bases; junction bases outside the gene matches: 9. CDR1 SQVTM and CDR2 ANQGSEA come from the germline V gene. There are 12 residues in the CDR3.

This clone was detected once. The V and J genes are TRBV5-4 and TRBJ1-2, with no clear D. There are 13 residues in the CDR3. Germline V gene sequence: CDR1 SGHNT, CDR2 YYREEE (reference sequence). The V and J ends lost 1 base and 4 bases respectively, with 8 bases between them. This CDR3 is CASSLRLLYGYTF. CDR3 DNA: TGTGCCAGCAGCTTGCGACTCCTCTATGGCTACACCTTC.

CDR3 amino acids: CASSAVSGNTIYF. CDR3 bases: TGTGCCAGCAGCGCAGTCTCTGGAAACACCATATATTTT. The chain uses TRBV11-3 and TRBJ1-3; D ambiguous. Trimming left V 5 bases short and J 0 bases short, with 5 bases between. Per the germline V gene, CDR1 is SGHNT and CDR2 is YENEEA. The CDR3 has 13 amino acids.

The V call is TRBV11-3, the J call TRBJ2-7; D is possibly TRBD1 or TRBD2 (6 bases each). Germline-derived CDR1 and CDR2 are SGHNT and YENEEA. The CDR3 consists of 17 residues. V was cut by 5 bases and J by 5 bases, with 25 bases left in between. CDR3 sequence (DNA): TGTGCCAGCAGCCCCGGAGGGGGGTCGAAGGCGGGACACGAGCAGTACTTC. Its protein is CASSPGGGSKAGHEQYF.

The rearrangement uses TRBV30 and TRBJ2-3; the match to TRBD2 covers 13 bases. CDR1 is GTSNPN and CDR2 is SVGIG in the germline V gene (reference sequence). V shed 4 bases and J 9 bases; nucleotides not matched to a gene: 4. This CDR3 spans 13 amino acids. The CDR3 region is CAWMGLAGSTQYF. CDR3 DNA: TGTGCCTGGATGGGACTAGCGGGGAGCACGCAGTATTTT.

This rearrangement joins TRBV9 to TRBJ2-7; 11 bases match TRBD2. Germline-derived CDR1 and CDR2 are SGDLS and YYNGEE. The junction had 2 bases not matched to a gene; V was cut back by 0 bases and J by 3 bases. CDR3 length: 15 residues. The CDR3 reads CASSVGTSGFYEQYF. The CDR3, as DNA: TGTGCCAGCAGCGTAGGGACTAGCGGGTTCTACGAGCAGTACTTC.

This rearrangement joins TRBV12-5 to TRBJ2-4; tentative D call: TRBD1 (5 bases). The CDR3 runs 17 residues. Trimming cost V 2 bases and J 1 base, with 15 bases left between them. Per germline, CDR1 LGHNT and CDR2 FRNRAP. In DNA form, the CDR3 reads TGTGCTAGTGGTTTGCCCAAGATCCAGGGCGCCAAAAACATTCAGTACTTC. As protein: CASGLPKIQGAKNIQYF.

In this sample, this clone turned up once. The CDR3 DNA follows: TGTGCCAGCAGTTCACCCGAAAGTCGGGATGGCTACACCTTC. As protein: CASSSPESRDGYTF. This rearrangement joins TRBV27 to TRBJ1-2; D unresolved. Germline V CDR1 and CDR2: MNHEY, SMNVEV (reference sequence). The CDR3 runs to 14 residues. Trimming stripped 4 bases from V and 6 bases from J, with 15 bases between.

The chain is built from TRBV30 and TRBJ2-5; TRBD2 is a possible D gene (6 bases). The CDR3 sequence is 13 residues long. Germline V gives CDR1 GTSNPN, CDR2 SVGIG (reference sequence). V gave up 2 bases and J gave up 5 bases, with 12 bases separating them. The CDR3: CAWSIGRTETQYF. The CDR3 region has the DNA TGTGCCTGGAGTATCGGGAGAACGGAGACCCAGTACTTC.

CDR3 bases: TGTGCCAGCAGTTTTCCGGGACTAGCGGGAGAGACCCAGTACTTC. Translation: CASSFPGLAGETQYF. V gene TRBV7-9 combines with J gene TRBJ2-5; 12 bases match TRBD2. CDR1 is SEHNR and CDR2 is FQNEAQ in the germline V gene (reference sequence). The J segment lost 4 bases and the V segment lost 6 bases, leaving 6 bases of the junction unmatched. This CDR3 is built from 15 residues.

This clone has more than one count but fewer than ten. This rearrangement joins TRBV7-9 to TRBJ2-7; either TRBD1 or TRBD2 may supply D (5 bases each). There are 15 residues in the CDR3. Germline V gene data show CDR1 as SEHNR and CDR2 as FQNEAQ (reference sequence). Trimming shortened V by 4 bases and J by 1 base, and 14 bases separated the two germline ends. CDR3 nucleotides: TGTGCCAGCAGCTCAGCCGGGACCGCGTCCTACGAGCAGTACTTC. Encoded protein: CASSSAGTASYEQYF.

This clone has just a few counts. The chain is built from TRBV27 and TRBJ1-2; the D gene is possibly TRBD1 (6 bases). The germline CDR1 and CDR2 sequences are MNHEY and SMNVEV (reference sequence). The CDR3 is made up of 12 amino acids. Trimming took off 5 bases at V and 8 bases at J, with 12 bases between the two ends. DNA for the CDR3: TGTGCCAGCAGTCCCACAGGGCAGGGCTACACCTTC. The encoded protein is CASSPTGQGYTF.

Here the CDR3 reads CASSDGSPDTGELFF. The CDR3 bases are TGTGCCAGCAGTGACGGCTCCCCCGACACCGGGGAGCTGTTTTTT. The chain recombines TRBV2 with TRBJ2-2; the D is unclear. From germline, CDR1 is SNHLY and CDR2 FYNNEI. This CDR3 has 15 amino acids. V lost 3 bases, J lost 3 bases, and 11 bases lay in between.